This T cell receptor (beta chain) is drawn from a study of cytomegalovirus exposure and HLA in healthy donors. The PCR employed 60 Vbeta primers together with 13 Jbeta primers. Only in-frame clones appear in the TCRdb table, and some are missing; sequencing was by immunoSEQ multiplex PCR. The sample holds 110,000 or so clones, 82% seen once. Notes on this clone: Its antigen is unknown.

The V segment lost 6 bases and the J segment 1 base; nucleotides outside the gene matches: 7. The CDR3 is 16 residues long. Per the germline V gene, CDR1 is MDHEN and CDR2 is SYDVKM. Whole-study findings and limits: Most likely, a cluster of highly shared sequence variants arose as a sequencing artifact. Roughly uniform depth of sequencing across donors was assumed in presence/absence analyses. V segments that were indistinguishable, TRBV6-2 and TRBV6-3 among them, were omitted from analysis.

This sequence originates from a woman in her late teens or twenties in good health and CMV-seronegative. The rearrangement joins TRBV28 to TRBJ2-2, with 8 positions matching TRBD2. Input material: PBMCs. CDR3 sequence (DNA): TGTGCCAGCAGGTGGAGCGGGAGTGGGAACACCGGGGAGCTGTTTTTT. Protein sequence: CASRWSGSGNTGELFF.